Listed here are 19 T cell receptor beta chains from one sample, sequenced in a study of cytomegalovirus exposure and HLA in healthy donors. The primer mix had 60 Vbeta and 13 Jbeta primers. The data were produced by immunoSEQ multiplex PCR, yet TCRdb's version contains in-frame clones alone and is incomplete. The data show some 130,000 clones, 80% to 85% seen once. Sequencing input: PBMCs. These receptors all stem from a male donor in good health and CMV-seropositive.

The rearrangement links TRBV28 to TRBJ2-7, with 7 bases aligning to TRBD2. CDR1 and CDR2 from the germline V gene are MDHEN and SYDVKM. CDR3 length: 12 residues. V lost 7 bases, J lost 6 bases, and 6 bases stayed unmatched. The CDR3 loop reads CASTPGRGEQYF. CDR3 DNA sequence: TGTGCCAGCACTCCTGGGAGGGGCGAGCAGTACTTC.

The chain is built from TRBV10-1 and TRBJ2-1, with 7 bases aligning to TRBD2. Germline-derived CDR1 and CDR2 are WNHNN and SYGVQD (reference sequence). The CDR3 consists of 14 residues. After removal of 2 bases from V and 8 bases from J, the junction contained 6 bases not matched to a gene. CDR3 amino acids: CASSEQRGGYEQFF. The CDR3 DNA reads TGCGCCAGCAGTGAGCAGCGGGGTGGTTATGAGCAGTTCTTC.

The chain couples TRBV30 to TRBJ1-4; TRBD1 agrees at 9 bases. J lost 7 bases, V lost 3 bases, and 12 bases had no gene match. This CDR3 is built from 16 residues. Germline values: CDR1 GTSNPN, CDR2 SVGIG (reference sequence). The CDR3 DNA reads as TGTGCCTGGAGCCCCGGCGGGGGACAGGGAGGTGAAAAACTGTTTTTT. Protein product: CAWSPGGGQGGEKLFF.

In this sample, this clone is medium-sized (0.01 to 0.1%). The V call is TRBV11-2, the J call TRBJ2-1, with 7 positions matching TRBD1. The CDR3 is made up of 14 amino acids. V gave up 5 bases and J gave up 3 bases; unmatched junction bases: 4. Germline V lookup: CDR1 SGHAT, CDR2 FQNNGV. The CDR3 DNA reads as TGTGCCAGCAGCGCCTGGGACAGCTACAATGAGCAGTTCTTC. Translated: CASSAWDSYNEQFF.

This clone was seen a few times. The chain couples TRBV6-5 to TRBJ2-7; 7 bases match TRBD2. Unmatched junction bases numbered 10, after V lost 2 bases and J lost 6 bases. The CDR3 loop spans 15 amino acids. Germline-derived CDR1 and CDR2 are MNHEY and SVGAGI. The CDR3 loop reads CASSYVFTGGPEQYF. In DNA, the CDR3 is TGTGCCAGCAGTTACGTCTTTACGGGAGGTCCCGAGCAGTACTTC.

The V and J genes are TRBV13 and TRBJ2-3; 7 nucleotides match TRBD2. The CDR3 covers 15 residues. From germline, CDR1 is PRHDT and CDR2 FYEKMQ (reference sequence). The junction had 6 bases not matched to a gene; V was cut back by 3 bases and J by 3 bases. In DNA form, the CDR3 reads TGTGCCAGCAGCTTCGGACTACTAGCGACAGATACGCAGTATTTT. Protein sequence: CASSFGLLATDTQYF.

This chain links TRBV28 with TRBJ2-7, with D possibly being TRBD1 (6 bases). V was pared by 4 bases and J by 6 bases, with 10 bases between. The V gene's germline CDR1 is MDHEN and CDR2 SYDVKM. This CDR3 contains 12 residues. The CDR3 spells CASSSQGREQYF. In DNA form, the CDR3 reads TGTGCCAGCAGTTCACAGGGACGCGAGCAGTACTTC.

This clone was detected only once. The chain combines TRBV19 with TRBJ1-2, with D possibly being TRBD1 (5 bases). The CDR3 has 14 amino acids. Trimming took 3 bases from V and 8 from J, leaving 16 bases between them. CDR1 is LNHDA, CDR2 SQIVND, per germline (reference sequence). The CDR3 loop reads CASSILVTDRGYTF. CDR3 nucleotides: TGTGCCAGTAGTATCTTGGTGACAGATCGCGGCTACACCTTC.

This sequence joins TRBV27 and TRBJ2-7, with D hard to call. Germline V gene lookup returns CDR1 MNHEY and CDR2 SMNVEV (reference sequence). CDR3 length: 13 amino acids. The V end was cut by 6 bases, the J end by 0 bases, with 9 bases between. CDR3 region: CASRAPSSYEQYF. CDR3 bases: TGTGCCAGCAGGGCCCCAAGCTCCTACGAGCAGTACTTC.

The chain links TRBV18 to TRBJ2-7; the match to TRBD2 covers 8 bases. The CDR3 sequence is 17 residues long. V was clipped by 3 bases and J by 1 base; unmatched bases: 11. The germline V gene has CDR1 KGHSH and CDR2 LQKENI. DNA of the CDR3: TGTGCCAGCTCACCGGGCTCCGGGAGGGGTGTTTCCTACGAGCAGTACTTC. Its translation is CASSPGSGRGVSYEQYF.

This chain uses TRBV28 with TRBJ1-1; 9 nucleotides align to TRBD1. The CDR3 is made up of 15 amino acids. After removal of 2 bases from V and 4 bases from J, the junction contained 5 bases not matched to a gene. The germline V gene has CDR1 MDHEN and CDR2 SYDVKM. The CDR3 DNA is TGTGCCAGCAGTTTACCAGACAGGGGGGCCACTGAAGCTTTCTTT. This translates into CASSLPDRGATEAFF.

The chain has TRBV5-1 and TRBJ2-2, with a weak D call TRBD2 (5 bases). The V gene lost 10 bases and the J gene lost 2 bases, with 27 bases spanning the gap. Germline CDR1 and CDR2: SGHRS and YFSETQ. This CDR3 has 18 residues. The CDR3 sequence is CASEPTGSGSHNTGELFF. CDR3 nucleotides: TGCGCCTCCGAACCGACGGGGAGCGGTTCTCATAACACCGGGGAGCTGTTTTTT.

The chain carries TRBV19 and TRBJ2-7; TRBD2 agrees at 10 bases. The CDR3 has 16 residues. J was trimmed by 3 bases and V by 6 bases; bases with no gene match: 11. Looked up from germline, CDR1 is LNHDA and CDR2 is SQIVND (reference sequence). The CDR3 reads CASSHSSSGRIYEQYF. CDR3 nucleotide sequence: TGTGCCAGTAGCCATTCTTCTAGCGGGAGAATCTACGAGCAGTACTTC.

The gene calls are TRBV5-4 and TRBJ2-5, with TRBD2 as a possible D gene (6 bases). V was trimmed by 4 bases and J by 5 bases, leaving 15 bases between them. The CDR3 consists of 14 residues. Germline V lookup: CDR1 SGHNT, CDR2 YYREEE (reference sequence). CDR3 region: CASSPSRGTETQYF. The CDR3 DNA reads TGTGCCAGCAGCCCGTCGCGGGGTACGGAGACCCAGTACTTC.

About this clone: Sequence at one end of the junction differs from germline and may be a read error. The rearrangement uses TRBV7-7 and TRBJ2-5; perhaps TRBD2 as D (6 bases). CDR1 is SSHAT and CDR2 is FNYEAQ in the germline V gene (reference sequence). CDR3 length equals 13 residues. The CDR3 sequence is CASSVARGETQYF. CDR3 DNA sequence: TGTGCTAGCAGCGTGGCACGGGGGGAGACCCAGTACTTC.

The rearrangement uses TRBV27 and TRBJ2-6, with a possible D match to TRBD1 (5 bases). The CDR3 loop spans 18 amino acids. Germline V gene sequence: CDR1 MNHEY, CDR2 SMNVEV (reference sequence). Trimming removed 9 bases at V and 0 bases at J, with 21 bases between. CDR3 amino acids: CARIKRCRACSGANVLTF. The CDR3, as DNA: TGTGCCAGGATAAAAAGGTGCAGGGCCTGCTCTGGGGCCAACGTCCTGACTTTC. The whole variable domain, filled in from reference TRBV27 and TRBJ2-6, reads EAQVTQNPRYLITVTGKKLTVTCSQNMNHEYMSWYRQDPGLGLRQIYYSMNVEVTDKGDVPEGYKVSRKEKRNFPLILESPSPNQTSLYFCARIKRCRACSGANVLTFGAGSRLTVL.

The chain joins TRBV6-5 to TRBJ1-2, with D maybe TRBD1 (5 bases). This CDR3 contains 13 residues. The ends were cut back, 6 bases at V and 6 bases at J, with 14 bases in the middle. Germline-derived CDR1 and CDR2 are MNHEY and SVGAGI. The CDR3 nucleotides are TGTGCCAGCAGCCCCTCCGGGACTAATGGCTACACCTTC. It is translated as CASSPSGTNGYTF.

V gene TRBV6-5 combines with J gene TRBJ1-1; TRBD1 might be the D (6 bases). Between the trimmed V and J ends, which lost 4 bases and 8 bases, there was a span of 20 bases. CDR1 and CDR2 from the germline V gene are MNHEY and SVGAGI. The CDR3 runs 15 residues. CDR3 DNA sequence: TGTGCCAGCAGTTCCCCCACGGACAGTAAAGGGGAAGCTTTCTTT. This gives the protein CASSSPTDSKGEAFF.

This clone was observed a few times. The chain couples TRBV6-4 to TRBJ2-2, with 11 bases identical to TRBD2. The ends lost 5 bases at V and 3 bases at J; junction bases unmatched: 2. This CDR3 has 15 amino acids. Germline CDR1 MRHNA, CDR2 SNTAGT. The CDR3 nucleotides read TGTGCCAGCAGTAAGACTAGCGGGGACACCGGGGAGCTGTTTTTT. Its translation is CASSKTSGDTGELFF.